The T cell receptor (beta chain) described here comes from a study of cytomegalovirus exposure and HLA in healthy donors. The germline V and J ends were trimmed by 5 bases and 1 base, with 11 bases remaining between them. Germline assignment: CDR1 SGHVS and CDR2 FQNEAQ. The CDR3 sequence is 14 residues long. Study findings and constraints: Several of the most significant clusters were apparently associated with common viral pathogens in a later analysis. DRB1 had the most TCR associations and HLA-C the fewest, a later analysis found, with rates varying by HLA locus. It was taken for granted in presence/absence analyses that sequencing depth across donors was roughly uniform.

The PCR used 60 Vbeta and 13 Jbeta primers. Produced via immunoSEQ multiplex PCR; TCRdb's table is partial and in-frame only. Among about 150,000 clones listed, roughly 76% were seen once. Notes on this clone: Its matching antigen is unknown.

Whereas donors were nominally healthy upon sampling, unrecorded immune exposures were probable. Specimen: PBMCs. The sequence was obtained from a male donor in good health and CMV-seronegative. V and J are TRBV7-8 and TRBJ1-2; D is ambiguous. The CDR3 DNA follows: TGTGCCAGCAGCGAATACAGTAGTAACTATGGCTACACCTTC. This translates into CASSEYSSNYGYTF.